Listed here are 30 T cell receptor beta chains from one sample, sequenced in a study of identical twins. TCRdb processed the 5' RACE reads anew with MiXCR; each CDR3 protein has one entry. The table has roughly 190,000 distinct CDR3 sequences, about 16% seen once. The same sample was also studied in work on T cells expressing NK-cell markers.

Sequencing was performed on CD8+ T cells sorted from blood. The receptor source for this set is a woman younger than 30 in good health.

This clonotype occurred many times. This chain uses TRBV6-4 with TRBJ2-2; D unclear. The length of the CDR3 is 13 residues. Germline CDR1 reads MRHNA; CDR2 reads SNTAGT. V shed 3 bases and J shed 2 bases, with 4 bases lying between them. This chain's CDR3 is CASSEGNTGELFF. The DNA of the CDR3 is TGTGCCAGCAGTGAGGGCAACACCGGGGAGCTGTTTTTT.

The chain has TRBV27 and TRBJ2-7; 7 nucleotides line up with TRBD1. The CDR3 has 15 amino acids. V lost 5 bases and J lost 5; bases outside the gene matches: 12. Germline assignment: CDR1 MNHEY and CDR2 SMNVEV (reference sequence). CDR3 region: CASSPAGTAKNEQYF. The CDR3 nucleotides are TGTGCCAGCAGTCCAGCCGGGACAGCAAAAAACGAGCAGTACTTC.

This chain joins TRBV20-1 and TRBJ2-1; 9 nucleotides line up with TRBD1. V shed 8 bases and J 5 bases; nucleotides not matched to a gene: 7. Germline V gives CDR1 DFQATT, CDR2 SNEGSKA (reference sequence). This CDR3 is 13 amino acids long. As DNA, the CDR3 is TGCAGTATACAGGGGGCGGGAAACAATGAGCAGTTCTTC. Its translation is CSIQGAGNNEQFF.

The chain couples TRBV7-9 to TRBJ2-3; tentatively, D is TRBD2 (5 bases). The CDR3 is 16 amino acids. Germline V gene data show CDR1 as SEHNR and CDR2 as FQNEAQ (reference sequence). Between the trimmed V and J ends, which lost 5 bases and 4 bases, there was a span of 19 bases. CDR3 amino acids: CASSKSTTGFADTQYF. Here the CDR3 DNA reads TGTGCCAGCAGCAAATCGACTACCGGTTTCGCAGATACGCAGTATTTT.

This clonotype was picked up a small number of times. CDR3 nucleotide sequence: TGTGCCAGCAGTGAACAGCGGGGGGCCCTCAATGAGCAGTTCTTC. Translation gives CASSEQRGALNEQFF. The chain uses TRBV2 and TRBJ2-1, with 9 bases that match TRBD2. Germline values: CDR1 SNHLY, CDR2 FYNNEI. The ends lost 2 bases at V and 6 bases at J; junction bases unmatched: 5. The CDR3 runs to 15 residues.

V usage is TRBV4-2 and J usage is TRBJ1-6, with 11 positions matching TRBD1. CDR1 and CDR2 (germline): LGHNA, YNFKEQ. This CDR3 has 16 residues. V was pared by 0 bases and J by 10 bases, with 5 bases of the junction left unmatched. CDR3 sequence reads: CASSQEDGTGGSPLHF. For the CDR3, the DNA is TGTGCCAGCAGCCAAGAGGACGGGACAGGGGGATCACCCCTCCACTTT.

This clonotype was counted a few times. This rearrangement joins TRBV20-1 to TRBJ2-5; D unclear. There are 11 residues in the CDR3. Germline CDR1 DFQATT, CDR2 SNEGSKA (reference sequence). V was clipped by 3 bases and J by 6 bases, with 8 bases between them. The CDR3 spells CSARWAQTQYF. CDR3 DNA sequence: TGCAGTGCTAGGTGGGCCCAGACCCAGTACTTC.

This clonotype appeared a few times. The V gene is TRBV7-9, the J gene TRBJ2-2, with D perhaps TRBD1 (5 bases). V gave up 2 bases and J gave up 6 bases, with 7 bases separating them. The germline V gene has CDR1 SEHNR and CDR2 FQNEAQ (reference sequence). This CDR3 has 13 amino acids. For the CDR3, the DNA is TGTGCCAGCAGCTTATTAGGGGCCGGGGAGCTGTTTTTT. Protein sequence: CASSLLGAGELFF.

This clonotype was seen a handful of times. The V and J genes are TRBV5-8 and TRBJ2-1, with D perhaps TRBD2 (6 bases). Germline lookup yields CDR1 SGHTS and CDR2 YDEGEE. Trimming took 1 base from V and 3 from J, leaving 11 bases between them. The CDR3 has 15 residues. The CDR3 DNA reads TGTGCCAGCAGCTTGCAATCGGGGGTCTACAATGAGCAGTTCTTC. Its translation is CASSLQSGVYNEQFF.

V usage is TRBV2 and J usage is TRBJ2-7; 7 nucleotides line up with TRBD1. The CDR3 totals 16 residues. Per germline, CDR1 SNHLY and CDR2 FYNNEI. The J segment lost 4 bases and the V segment lost 1 base, leaving 10 bases of the junction unmatched. CDR3 protein: CASSEGIGGARYEQYF. In DNA, the CDR3 is TGTGCCAGCAGTGAAGGAATAGGGGGCGCCCGGTACGAGCAGTACTTC.

This clonotype was seen only a few times. This CDR3 reads CSSLWGGGYTF. The CDR3 DNA follows: TGCAGCTCGCTGTGGGGTGGAGGGTACACCTTC. The chain recombines TRBV29-1 with TRBJ1-2, with D unclear. There are 11 residues in the CDR3. Per the germline V gene, CDR1 is SQVTM and CDR2 is ANQGSEA. Trimming left V 8 bases short and J 11 bases short, with 18 bases between.

This clonotype has more than one count but fewer than ten. The chain couples TRBV7-9 to TRBJ2-2; TRBD1 aligns across 8 bases. The CDR3 extends over 16 amino acids. Germline V lookup: CDR1 SEHNR, CDR2 FQNEAQ (reference sequence). V shed 2 bases and J 4 bases; nucleotides not matched to a gene: 6. CDR3 sequence (DNA): TGTGCCAGCAGCTTACCCGGACAGGGAAGCACCGGGGAGCTGTTTTTT. Its translation: CASSLPGQGSTGELFF.

In its sample, this clonotype was seen a few times. The genes are TRBV11-2 and TRBJ2-3; weak D call: TRBD1 (5 bases). The CDR3 runs 15 residues. Trimming took off 0 bases at V and 3 bases at J, with 10 bases between the two ends. Germline V gene data show CDR1 as SGHAT and CDR2 as FQNNGV. CDR3 protein: CASSLELTATDTQYF. The DNA of the CDR3 is TGTGCCAGCAGCTTAGAGCTGACAGCGACAGATACGCAGTATTTT.

The rearrangement joins TRBV29-1 to TRBJ2-5; maybe TRBD1 (6 bases). CDR1 is SQVTM, CDR2 ANQGSEA, per germline. This CDR3 has 16 amino acids. Trimming took 8 bases from V and 2 from J, leaving 24 bases between them. CDR3 in amino acids: CSLRIDRSSLQETQYF. CDR3 DNA: TGCAGCTTACGGATTGACAGGTCGTCTCTTCAAGAGACCCAGTACTTC.

This clonotype was observed a few times. The chain is built from TRBV12-3 or TRBV12-4 and TRBJ2-1, with 10 bases that match TRBD2. Trimming removed 1 base from V and 8 bases from J; junction bases left unmatched: 8. This CDR3 is built from 16 residues. The CDR3 sequence is CASSLGSGGWADEQFF. The CDR3 bases are TGTGCCAGCAGTTTAGGTAGCGGGGGGTGGGCGGATGAGCAGTTCTTC.

The chain has TRBV9 and TRBJ2-5; D may correspond to TRBD1 or TRBD2 (6 bases each). Germline V gene sequence: CDR1 SGDLS, CDR2 YYNGEE. Trimming stripped 0 bases from V and 4 bases from J, with 13 bases between. The CDR3 loop spans 15 amino acids. The DNA of the CDR3 is TGTGCCAGCAGCGTAGGAGGGGGACTCGGAGAGACCCAGTACTTC. Residues: CASSVGGGLGETQYF.

The J gene is TRBJ2-7, the V gene TRBV9, with TRBD2 matching 12 bases. V shed 6 bases and J 4 bases; nucleotides not matched to a gene: 5. CDR3 size: 14 residues. Per germline, CDR1 SGDLS and CDR2 YYNGEE. The CDR3 DNA follows: TGTGCCAGCACCCCGGGACTAGCGGGTTACGAGCAGTACTTC. Protein sequence: CASTPGLAGYEQYF.

This clonotype came up a few times. This sequence joins TRBV19 and TRBJ1-5; D might be TRBD1 (5 bases). Per the germline V gene, CDR1 is LNHDA and CDR2 is SQIVND (reference sequence). The CDR3 runs to 14 residues. The germline V and J ends were trimmed by 2 bases and 7 bases, with 12 bases remaining between them. The CDR3 DNA reads as TGTGCCAGTAGTATACAGGGCGCCGAGCAGCCCCAGCATTTT. As protein: CASSIQGAEQPQHF.

The genes are TRBV9 and TRBJ2-7, with 12 bases fitting TRBD2. V shed 4 bases and J 0 bases; nucleotides not matched to a gene: 5. The CDR3 length is 16 residues. The germline V gene has CDR1 SGDLS and CDR2 YYNGEE. The CDR3 region is CASSPPSGGDSYEQYF. The CDR3 nucleotides are TGTGCCAGCAGCCCTCCTAGCGGGGGGGACTCCTACGAGCAGTACTTC.

This clonotype was counted a few times. This sequence joins TRBV14 and TRBJ2-3; D may be TRBD2 (6 bases). The CDR3 is 13 residues long. V lost 3 bases to trimming and J lost 6 bases, with 10 bases between them. CDR1 is SGHDN and CDR2 is FVKESK in the germline V gene. The chain's CDR3 is CASSHGGSDTQYF. The CDR3 DNA sequence: TGTGCCAGCAGCCATGGGGGGTCGGATACGCAGTATTTT.

This clonotype turned up a few times. The gene calls are TRBV6-2 or TRBV6-3 and TRBJ1-1; no clear D. The CDR3 spans 13 residues. Germline-derived CDR1 and CDR2 are MNHEY and SVGEGT. Trimming pared 2 bases from V and 4 bases from J, leaving 8 bases between. For the CDR3, the DNA is TGTGCCAGCAGTTACGGATTTTCCACTGAAGCTTTCTTT. This gives the protein CASSYGFSTEAFF.

The rearrangement joins TRBV27 to TRBJ2-1; perhaps TRBD2 as D (6 bases). The germline V gene encodes CDR1 MNHEY and CDR2 SMNVEV (reference sequence). The germline V and J ends were trimmed by 2 bases and 11 bases, with 19 bases remaining between them. The CDR3 spans 15 residues. CDR3 in DNA: TGTGCCAGCAGTTTAGGGGGGACTGCGGAAAGACAGCAGTTCTTC. It yields the protein CASSLGGTAERQQFF.

The V call is TRBV9, the J call TRBJ2-2; D could derive from TRBD1 or TRBD2 (6 bases each). Germline lookup yields CDR1 SGDLS and CDR2 YYNGEE. With 3 bases removed from V and 5 bases from J, the gap between germline ends came to 26 bases. The CDR3 is made up of 19 amino acids. The CDR3, as DNA: TGTGCCAGCAGCGAGTCCGGAGGAGGGGGGATCGCGGGTACCGGGGAGCTGTTTTTT. The encoded protein is CASSESGGGGIAGTGELFF. Together with reference TRBV9 and TRBJ2-2, the CDR3 gives the full variable domain: DSGVTQTPKHLITATGQRVTLRCSPRSGDLSVYWYQQSLDQGLQFLIQYYNGEERAKGNILERFSAQQFPDLHSELNLSSLELGDSALYFCASSESGGGGIAGTGELFFGEGSRLTVL.

This clonotype came up a few times. The rearrangement links TRBV12-3 or TRBV12-4 to TRBJ1-2, with D hard to call. The CDR3 extends over 11 amino acids. The germline V and J ends were trimmed by 7 bases and 6 bases, with 9 bases remaining between them. The chain's CDR3 is CASTSGDGYTF. For the CDR3, the DNA is TGTGCCAGCACTTCCGGGGATGGCTACACCTTC.

This clonotype was recorded a few times. The chain is built from TRBV5-1 and TRBJ2-1; D gene ambiguous. V gave up 0 bases and J gave up 9 bases, with 7 bases separating them. The germline V gene has CDR1 SGHRS and CDR2 YFSETQ. The CDR3 runs 12 residues. Here the CDR3 reads CASSLDVPEQFF. CDR3 coding DNA: TGCGCCAGCAGCTTGGACGTACCTGAGCAGTTCTTC.

The chain joins TRBV5-6 to TRBJ2-1; TRBD2 might be the D (5 bases). Germline CDR1 SGHDT, CDR2 YYEEEE. The CDR3 sequence is 13 residues long. V gave up 7 bases and J gave up 8 bases, with 16 bases separating them. The CDR3, as DNA: TGTGCCAGCCCTCGGAGGAGCCGGGATGAGCAGTTCTTC. This gives the protein CASPRRSRDEQFF. Full variable domain (remainder filled in from reference TRBV5-6 and TRBJ2-1): DAGVTQSPTHLIKTRGQQVTLRCSPKSGHDTVSWYQQALGQGPQFIFQYYEEEERQRGNFPDRFSGHQFPNYSSELNVNALLLGDSALYLCASPRRSRDEQFFGPGTRLTVL.

V and J are TRBV9 and TRBJ1-2; no reliable D call. This CDR3 is built from 15 residues. V was trimmed by 4 bases and J by 7 bases, leaving 20 bases between them. Germline V gene data show CDR1 as SGDLS and CDR2 as YYNGEE. CDR3 region: CASSPTWGGTGGYTF. DNA for the CDR3: TGTGCCAGCAGCCCAACCTGGGGAGGTACTGGTGGCTACACCTTC. Full variable domain (outside the CDR3, taken from reference TRBV9 and TRBJ1-2): DSGVTQTPKHLITATGQRVTLRCSPRSGDLSVYWYQQSLDQGLQFLIQYYNGEERAKGNILERFSAQQFPDLHSELNLSSLELGDSALYFCASSPTWGGTGGYTFGSGTRLTVV.

The chain links TRBV13 to TRBJ2-5; TRBD1 is a possible D gene (5 bases). The CDR3 loop spans 14 amino acids. Trimming took off 1 base at V and 5 bases at J, with 11 bases between the two ends. The germline gives CDR1 PRHDT, CDR2 FYEKMQ (reference sequence). Written as DNA, the CDR3 is TGTGCCAGCAGCTTAGCTAGGGGCGGTGAGACCCAGTACTTC. Protein product: CASSLARGGETQYF.

The chain couples TRBV15 to TRBJ2-4; the D is unclear. Germline loops: CDR1 LNHNV, CDR2 YYDKDF (reference sequence). CDR3 length: 13 amino acids. Trimming took off 3 bases at V and 3 bases at J, with 6 bases between the two ends. CDR3: CATSSSDKNIQYF. In nucleotides, the CDR3 is TGTGCCACCAGCAGCTCAGACAAAAACATTCAGTACTTC. The entire variable domain, with the rest obtained from reference TRBV15 and TRBJ2-4, is as follows: DAMVIQNPRYQVTQFGKPVTLSCSQTLNHNVMYWYQQKSSQAPKLLFHYYDKDFNNEADTPDNFQSRRPNTSFCFLDIRSPGLGDTAMYLCATSSSDKNIQYFGAGTRLSVL.

The chain couples TRBV28 to TRBJ2-1; tentatively, D is TRBD2 (5 bases). The germline CDR1 and CDR2 sequences are MDHEN and SYDVKM. V was pared by 3 bases and J by 5 bases, with 14 bases between. CDR3 length: 15 amino acids. CDR3 sequence (DNA): TGTGCCAGCAGTTTGTCCCGGGGTTCCGACAATGAGCAGTTCTTC. Residues: CASSLSRGSDNEQFF.